What follows are 2 T cell receptor beta chains derived from one specimen sequenced in a study of cytomegalovirus exposure and HLA in healthy donors. Vbeta (60) and Jbeta (13) primers were used in the PCR. Some clones are missing from TCRdb's copy, which holds only in-frame ones; the method was immunoSEQ multiplex PCR. This sample lists roughly 73,000 clones; its ten largest clones have approximately 14%. Sequences were obtained from PBMCs. The receptor set was obtained from a man in his fifties or sixties in good health and CMV-seropositive.

This chain links TRBV11-2 with TRBJ2-5, with TRBD2 matching over 8 bases. The CDR3 is made up of 15 amino acids. Germline CDR1 SGHAT, CDR2 FQNNGV. With 5 bases clipped from V and 3 bases from J, the junction kept 8 bases outside the gene matches. The CDR3: CASSALLADKETQYF. Here the CDR3 DNA reads TGTGCCAGCAGCGCCTTACTAGCGGACAAAGAGACCCAGTACTTC. Supplemented by reference TRBV11-2 and TRBJ2-5, the full variable domain reads EAGVAQSPRYKIIEKRQSVAFWCNPISGHATLYWYQQILGQGPKLLIQFQNNGVVDDSQLPKDRFSAERLKGVDSTLKIQPAKLEDSAVYLCASSALLADKETQYFGPGTRLLVL.

The gene calls are TRBV27 and TRBJ2-3, with D possibly being TRBD1 (6 bases). The V and J ends lost 3 bases and 3 bases respectively, with 13 bases between them. From germline, CDR1 is MNHEY and CDR2 SMNVEV (reference sequence). This CDR3 is 15 amino acids long. The CDR3 sequence: CASSFAPGATDTQYF. CDR3 bases: TGTGCCAGCAGTTTCGCCCCAGGGGCAACAGATACGCAGTATTTT.